Each of the 7 T cell receptor beta chains below was sequenced from the same sample in a study of T cell responses to AZD1222 COVID-19 vaccine. Assay used: immunoSEQ multiplex PCR; TCRdb lists only in-frame clones, some missing. Counted here are 90,000 to 150,000 clones, around 83% occurring once; the ten biggest clones make up around 3%. Sample: peripheral blood, taken 28 days after the second AZD1222 dose. These receptors were obtained from an adult who received the AZD1222 COVID-19 vaccine.

The V gene is TRBV2, the J gene TRBJ1-2; D might be TRBD1 (6 bases). V lost 4 bases, J lost 4 bases, and 22 bases lay in between. CDR1 is SNHLY, CDR2 FYNNEI, per germline. This CDR3 has 17 residues. Here the CDR3 DNA reads TGTGCCAGCAGTGGACAGGAGGCCTCCCTCGGGGGCTATGGCTACACCTTC. It specifies CASSGQEASLGGYGYTF.

This clone occurred once. The junction shows a germline mismatch at one end, possibly a read error. The chain recombines TRBV7-7 with TRBJ2-5; 10 bases align to TRBD2. The germline CDR1 and CDR2 sequences are SSHAT and FNYEAQ (reference sequence). CDR3 length equals 16 residues. This CDR3 reads CASSSQRGGPQETQYF. In DNA form, the CDR3 reads TGTGCTAGCAGCTCTCAGCGGGGGGGCCCCCAAGAGACCCAGTACTTC.

The V gene is TRBV10-3, the J gene TRBJ1-2; a weak D match, TRBD1 (5 bases). CDR3 size: 16 residues. CDR1 ENHRY and CDR2 SYGVKD come from the germline V gene. V was cut by 8 bases and J by 4 bases, with 23 bases left in between. CDR3 nucleotide sequence: TGTGCCATCGAACGATGGACCGGGGCCGTCTCCTATGGCTACACCTTC. This encodes CAIERWTGAVSYGYTF.

The CDR3 sequence: CASSIDQAGAYGYTF. In DNA form, the CDR3 reads TGTGCCAGTAGTATAGATCAGGCAGGGGCATATGGCTACACCTTC. The rearrangement joins TRBV19 to TRBJ1-2; D is possibly TRBD1 (6 bases). Per germline, CDR1 LNHDA and CDR2 SQIVND (reference sequence). The CDR3 is made up of 15 amino acids. V was cut by 0 bases and J by 5 bases, with 13 bases left in between.

V is TRBV30 and J is TRBJ2-7; a weak D match, TRBD2 (7 bases). Trimming stripped 3 bases from V and 6 bases from J, with 15 bases between. The CDR3 extends over 13 amino acids. Germline CDR1 reads GTSNPN; CDR2 reads SVGIG (reference sequence). CDR3 amino acids: CAWRTHGGPEQYF. CDR3 DNA sequence: TGTGCCTGGAGGACACACGGGGGGCCCGAGCAGTACTTC.

This chain connects TRBV20-1 to TRBJ1-5; D remains ambiguous. Deletions cut 3 bases from V and 9 bases from J, with 21 bases between. The CDR3 length is 15 residues. CDR1 is DFQATT and CDR2 is SNEGSKA in the germline V gene (reference sequence). The CDR3 here is CSASLSSRSSGPQHF. CDR3 bases: TGCAGTGCTAGTCTGTCGTCCAGGTCCTCGGGGCCCCAGCATTTT.

The chain has TRBV19 and TRBJ1-5; 8 nucleotides align to TRBD1. The ends lost 2 bases at V and 5 bases at J; junction bases unmatched: 5. Germline-derived CDR1 and CDR2 are LNHDA and SQIVND (reference sequence). This CDR3 contains 15 residues. The CDR3 loop reads CASSIMDRDYQPQHF. CDR3 nucleotides: TGTGCCAGTAGTATAATGGACAGGGATTATCAGCCCCAGCATTTT.